This is a list of T cell receptor beta chains from one sample in a study of T cells in Graves' hyperthyroidism and ophthalmopathy. TCRdb fed the multiplex PCR reads into MiXCR, producing one record per CDR3 protein. Among about 590,000 distinct CDR3 sequences, 15% to 18% were seen once, and the ten largest hold around 7.3%. Sequenced material: blood. The receptors were gathered from a woman between 25 and 40 years old with Graves' hyperthyroidism. Each CDR3 is given with its conserved first and last residue. D genes are given only for firm matches. Size tells how often a clone was seen (once, few, many) or the class of an expanded clone, and some rows leave it out.

d_call | clone_size | j_call | v_call | cdr3_aa | cdr3_nt
TRBD1 | - | TRBJ1-5 | TRBV20-1 | CSAGTGGVRQPQHF | TGCAGTGCCGGGACAGGGGGCGTGCGGCAGCCCCAGCATTTT
TRBD1 | many | TRBJ2-5 | TRBV28 | CASSNPGQGETQYF | TGTGCCAGCAGCAACCCGGGACAGGGGGAGACCCAGTACTTC
- | few | TRBJ2-1 | TRBV7-2 | CASSFPVGTQYNEQFF | TGTGCCAGCAGTTTCCCAGTGGGGACTCAGTACAATGAGCAGTTCTTC
TRBD2 | many | TRBJ2-4 | TRBV20-1 | CSALAGENIQYF | TGCAGTGCGCTAGCGGGAGAAAACATTCAGTACTTC
- | many | TRBJ2-7 | TRBV6-5 | CASSYSAVNYEQYF | TGTGCCAGCAGTTACTCGGCAGTGAACTACGAGCAGTACTTC
TRBD2 | many | TRBJ2-1 | TRBV7-3 | CASSLRPAGLNNEQFF | TGTGCCAGCAGCTTAAGGCCAGCGGGATTGAACAATGAGCAGTTCTTC
- | many | TRBJ2-3 | TRBV3-1 | CASSPKTHFRTDTQYF | TGTGCCAGCAGCCCCAAGACTCACTTCCGCACAGATACGCAGTATTTT
- | many | TRBJ1-1 | TRBV30 | CAFRRWGPEAFF | TGTGCCTTCCGTCGGTGGGGGCCTGAAGCTTTCTTT
- | many | TRBJ1-1 | TRBV3-1 | CASSWGRLNTEAFF | TGTGCCAGCAGCTGGGGACGGCTGAACACTGAAGCTTTCTTT
TRBD2 | many | TRBJ2-7 | TRBV20-1 | CSARSPSGSSYEQYF | TGCAGTGCTAGGTCCCCTAGCGGGAGCTCCTACGAGCAGTACTTC
TRBD2 | - | TRBJ2-1 | TRBV7-6 | CASSGREGGQFF | TGTGCCAGCTCGGGGCGGGAGGGGGGGCAGTTCTTC
TRBD2 | - | TRBJ2-1 | TRBV9 | CASSVGTSLEQFF | TGTGCCAGCAGCGTAGGGACTAGCCTCGAGCAGTTCTTC
TRBD2 | few | TRBJ2-1 | TRBV6-2/TRBV6-3 | CASSYSHREGYNEQFF | TGTGCCAGCAGTTACTCCCATCGGGAGGGGTACAATGAGCAGTTCTTC
- | many | TRBJ2-5 | TRBV15 | CATSRTRETQYF | TGTGCCACCAGCAGAACCCGGGAGACCCAGTACTTC
- | - | TRBJ2-7 | TRBV20-1 | CSTRVETGRGEQYF | TGCAGTACTAGGGTTGAGACAGGGAGGGGAGAGCAGTACTTC
- | - | TRBJ2-2 | TRBV20-1 | CSAPDLSTGELFF | TGCAGTGCCCCGGACTTGAGCACCGGGGAGCTGTTTTTT
- | - | TRBJ2-1 | TRBV19 | CASSIDPAHEQFF | TGTGCCAGTAGTATAGATCCAGCACATGAGCAGTTCTTC
- | - | TRBJ2-4 | TRBV19 | CATSHGRSGNIQYF | TGTGCCACCAGTCATGGCAGGAGTGGAAACATTCAGTACTTC
TRBD2 | many | TRBJ2-1 | TRBV11-1 | CASSLAGLAGGSDEQFF | TGTGCCAGCAGCTTAGCTGGCCTAGCGGGAGGTAGTGATGAGCAGTTCTTC
TRBD1 | few | TRBJ1-2 | TRBV20-1 | CSADMDRGLSGYTF | TGCAGTGCAGACATGGACAGGGGTTTATCGGGCTACACCTTC
- | many | TRBJ2-3 | TRBV12-5 | CASGLVPITSIGNTQYF | TGTGCTAGTGGTTTGGTACCCATCACTAGTATCGGGAATACGCAGTATTTT
TRBD2 | many | TRBJ2-3 | TRBV7-2 | CASSPLLASGNTQYF | TGTGCCAGCAGCCCACTTTTGGCTAGCGGGAATACGCAGTATTTT
- | many | TRBJ2-1 | TRBV2 | CASEVATIYNEQFF | TGTGCCAGCGAAGTCGCCACCATCTACAATGAGCAGTTCTTC
- | - | TRBJ2-7 | TRBV18 | CASSPDRIRADYEQYF | TGTGCCAGCTCACCTGATAGGATACGAGCAGACTACGAGCAGTACTTC
TRBD2 | many | TRBJ2-1 | TRBV30 | CAWKGIAGGTSSYNEQFF | TGTGCCTGGAAAGGCATAGCGGGAGGGACTAGCTCCTACAATGAGCAGTTCTTC
TRBD1 | many | TRBJ1-2 | TRBV2 | CASSLGQGGNYGYTF | TGTGCCAGCAGTTTGGGACAGGGAGGTAACTATGGCTACACCTTC
- | - | TRBJ1-2 | TRBV5-4 | CASSLVEGWLSNYGYTF | TGTGCCAGCAGCTTGGTTGAGGGTTGGTTATCAAACTATGGCTACACCTTC
TRBD2 | many | TRBJ2-3 | TRBV20-1 | CSARTFPRRLAGETDTQYF | TGCAGTGCTAGAACCTTCCCCCGCCGACTAGCGGGAGAGACAGATACGCAGTATTTT
- | many | TRBJ1-2 | TRBV7-2 | CASSLDADSNYGYTF | TGTGCCAGCAGCTTAGATGCAGATTCTAACTATGGCTACACCTTC
TRBD2 | many | TRBJ2-1 | TRBV7-9 | CASSASGTSGSHEQFF | TGTGCCAGCAGCGCGTCCGGGACTAGCGGGAGCCATGAGCAGTTCTTC
TRBD2 | few | TRBJ2-1 | TRBV11-2 | CANSFYGTGYGGEQFF | TGTGCCAACAGCTTTTACGGCACCGGCTACGGGGGGGAGCAGTTCTTC
- | many | TRBJ1-1 | TRBV5-1 | CASSSSPLAVNTEAFF | TGCGCCAGCAGCTCATCACCGCTTGCGGTGAACACTGAAGCTTTCTTT
- | few | TRBJ2-7 | TRBV12-3/TRBV12-4 | CASSFWSRGQYF | TGTGCCAGCAGTTTTTGGAGCCGGGGGCAGTACTTC
- | few | TRBJ1-2 | TRBV7-9 | CASSSVGGNYGYTF | TGTGCCAGCAGCTCTGTGGGGGGGAACTATGGCTACACCTTC
TRBD1 | many | TRBJ1-1 | TRBV27 | CASSRDRGLGNTEAFF | TGTGCCAGCAGTAGGGACAGGGGTTTAGGGAACACTGAAGCTTTCTTT
- | - | TRBJ2-7 | TRBV27 | CASSETAVTVYEQYF | TGTGCCAGCAGCGAGACTGCGGTGACTGTCTACGAGCAGTACTTC
- | many | TRBJ2-7 | TRBV2 | CASSEEEWYEQYF | TGTGCCAGCAGTGAAGAAGAATGGTACGAGCAGTACTTC
- | - | TRBJ1-3 | TRBV7-2 | CASSLAGRSSGNTIYF | TGTGCCAGCAGCTTAGCAGGACGGAGCTCTGGAAACACCATATATTTT
- | many | TRBJ2-7 | TRBV28 | CASSSTLKERYEQYF | TGTGCCAGCAGTTCGACGCTGAAAGAGCGCTACGAGCAGTACTTC
- | many | TRBJ2-7 | TRBV6-1 | CASSRIGRRTYEQYF | TGTGCCAGCAGTCGGATCGGGAGAAGGACCTACGAGCAGTACTTC
TRBD2 | many | TRBJ2-7 | TRBV7-2 | CASSIQGLAETPYEQYF | TGTGCCAGCAGCATTCAGGGACTAGCGGAGACACCCTACGAGCAGTACTTC
- | few | TRBJ2-1 | TRBV15 | CATSRGLISYNEQFF | TGTGCCACCAGCAGAGGGCTCATTTCCTACAATGAGCAGTTCTTC
- | - | TRBJ2-1 | TRBV14 | CAGSQDRAGDNEQFF | TGTGCCGGCAGCCAAGATCGGGCGGGTGACAATGAGCAGTTCTTC
TRBD1 | - | TRBJ1-3 | TRBV7-9 | CASSSRGTAGNTIYF | TGTGCCAGCAGTTCTCGAGGGACAGCTGGAAACACCATATATTTT
- | many | TRBJ1-1 | TRBV5-1 | CASSLGGIAEAFF | TGCGCCAGCAGCCTTGGGGGGATCGCTGAAGCTTTCTTT
- | many | TRBJ2-3 | TRBV12-3/TRBV12-4 | CASSISGTTDTQYF | TGTGCCAGCAGTATTAGCGGAACCACAGATACGCAGTATTTT
TRBD2 | few | TRBJ2-3 | TRBV3-1 | CASSKLTGGLTVGDTQYF | TGTGCCAGCAGCAAACTGACGGGAGGGCTTACCGTGGGGGATACGCAGTATTTT
- | many | TRBJ2-7 | TRBV30 | CACIKGGFSYEQYF | TGTGCCTGTATAAAGGGGGGATTTTCCTACGAGCAGTACTTC
- | many | TRBJ2-1 | TRBV18 | CASSLGLGNNEQFF | TGTGCCAGCTCACTCGGGTTGGGGAACAATGAGCAGTTCTTC